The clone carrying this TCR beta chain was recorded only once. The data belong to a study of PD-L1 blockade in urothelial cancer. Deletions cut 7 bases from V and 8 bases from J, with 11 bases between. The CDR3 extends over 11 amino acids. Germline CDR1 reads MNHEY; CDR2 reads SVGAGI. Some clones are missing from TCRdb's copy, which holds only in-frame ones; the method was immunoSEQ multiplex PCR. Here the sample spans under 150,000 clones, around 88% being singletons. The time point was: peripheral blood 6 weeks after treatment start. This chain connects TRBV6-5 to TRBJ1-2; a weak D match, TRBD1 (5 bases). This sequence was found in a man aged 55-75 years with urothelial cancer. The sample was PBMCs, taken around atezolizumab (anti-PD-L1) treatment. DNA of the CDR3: TGTGCCAGCATTGGAGACAGCGGCTACACCTTC. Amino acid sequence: CASIGDSGYTF.